This T cell receptor (beta chain) derives from a study of control samples from healthy donors and cancer patients. Germline lookup yields CDR1 MRHNA and CDR2 SNTAGT. The trim removed 0 bases at V and 0 bases at J, leaving 1 base unmatched. CDR3 size: 15 residues. Profiling relied on immunoSEQ multiplex PCR, and the TCRdb table lists in-frame clones only, not all of them. Of about 94,000 clones in the sample, 90% were seen once. Sequencing was performed on blood. The V and J genes are TRBV6-4 and TRBJ1-2, with 7 positions matching TRBD1. The receptor comes from a woman under 30 in good health. The DNA for the CDR3 is TGTGCCAGCAGTGACTCCGGGACAGCTAACTATGGCTACACCTTC. This codes for CASSDSGTANYGYTF.